This T cell receptor beta chain originates from a study of human T cells and chemical hapten exposure. Study as a whole: Patients, mostly women, had alopecia areata, alopecia totalis or alopecia universalis.

From the RACE reads, TCRdb called clonotypes with MiXCR, one entry per CDR3 protein. Here the sample spans more than 75,000 distinct CDR3 sequences, roughly 8.8% being singletons. This clonotype turned up a few times. Trimming left V 0 bases short and J 0 bases short, with 7 bases between. The CDR3 extends over 16 amino acids. Germline CDR1 is SGHRS and CDR2 is YFSETQ. Time point of the sample: pre-sensitization, week 0. Treatment noted: therapeutic diphenylcyclopropenone sensitization with weekly scalp DPC. Ahead of each patch test application, blood was drawn. This chain uses TRBV5-1 with TRBJ1-6; TRBD1 is a possible D gene (5 bases). This specimen consisted of whole blood, obtained in connection with sensitization to the hapten diphenylcyclopropenone (DPC). The receptor was isolated from a woman aged 40 to 50 with alopecia areata. Some clones in this sample may be carry-over from other donors' samples. The DNA of the CDR3 is TGCGCCAGCAGCTTGGAGGGGAGCTCCTATAATTCACCCCTCCACTTT. Translating it yields CASSLEGSSYNSPLHF.